The 4 T cell receptor beta chains below were found in one sample sequenced in a study of blood T cell repertoires in COVID-19. The table came from immunoSEQ multiplex PCR; TCRdb's copy has only in-frame clones and leaves some out. In the table there are 210,000 or so clones, roughly 87% of which are singletons. The material sequenced was PBMCs or T cells enriched from blood (not recorded which). All receptors come from a young man who had recovered from COVID-19.

The rearrangement uses TRBV28 and TRBJ2-7, with 7 positions matching TRBD2. The CDR3 runs to 14 residues. The germline V gene has CDR1 MDHEN and CDR2 SYDVKM. V shed 4 bases and J 4 bases; nucleotides not matched to a gene: 7. CDR3 DNA: TGTGCCAGCAGTTCGGGCGGGAGTGGATACGAGCAGTACTTC. Translation: CASSSGGSGYEQYF.

On this clone: One end of the junction varies from germline; a read error may be responsible. DNA for the CDR3: TGTGCTAGCAGTCAGGACAGCTCTGGGGCCAACGTCCTGACTTTC. It is translated as CASSQDSSGANVLTF. The J gene is TRBJ2-6, the V gene TRBV7-7; TRBD1 might be the D (6 bases). The germline CDR1 and CDR2 sequences are SSHAT and FNYEAQ (reference sequence). The CDR3 runs 15 residues.

This clone was counted a single time. V is TRBV13 and J is TRBJ2-7; tentative D call: TRBD1 (6 bases). V lost 5 bases to trimming and J lost 2 bases, with 19 bases between them. CDR1 and CDR2 (germline): PRHDT, FYEKMQ (reference sequence). This CDR3 is built from 16 residues. Here the CDR3 DNA reads TGTGCCAGCAGCGGTCGGGACACTCCGTGGACCTACGAGCAGTACTTC. Protein sequence: CASSGRDTPWTYEQYF.

This sequence joins TRBV5-4 and TRBJ2-7; 9 bases are a match to TRBD2. Germline trimming cut 7 bases from V and 5 bases from J; bases unmatched to any gene: 13. This CDR3 region has 15 residues. The germline V gene has CDR1 SGHNT and CDR2 YYREEE (reference sequence). DNA of the CDR3: TGTGCCAGCTCCAGGGCTAGCGGGATTATCAACGAGCAGTACTTC. Residues: CASSRASGIINEQYF.